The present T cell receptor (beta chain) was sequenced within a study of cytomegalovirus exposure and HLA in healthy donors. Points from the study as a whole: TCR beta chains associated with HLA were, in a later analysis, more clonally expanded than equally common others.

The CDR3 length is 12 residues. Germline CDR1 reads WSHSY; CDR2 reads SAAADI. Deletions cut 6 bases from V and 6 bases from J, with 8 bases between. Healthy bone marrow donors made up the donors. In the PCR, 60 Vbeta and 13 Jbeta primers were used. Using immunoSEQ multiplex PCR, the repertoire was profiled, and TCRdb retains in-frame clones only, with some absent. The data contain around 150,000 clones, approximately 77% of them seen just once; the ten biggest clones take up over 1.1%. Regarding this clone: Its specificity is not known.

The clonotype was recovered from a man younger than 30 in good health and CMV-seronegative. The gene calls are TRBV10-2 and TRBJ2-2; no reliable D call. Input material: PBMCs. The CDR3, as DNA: TGCGCCAGCAGGCCCGCGGCCGGGGAGCTGTTTTTT. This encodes CASRPAAGELFF.